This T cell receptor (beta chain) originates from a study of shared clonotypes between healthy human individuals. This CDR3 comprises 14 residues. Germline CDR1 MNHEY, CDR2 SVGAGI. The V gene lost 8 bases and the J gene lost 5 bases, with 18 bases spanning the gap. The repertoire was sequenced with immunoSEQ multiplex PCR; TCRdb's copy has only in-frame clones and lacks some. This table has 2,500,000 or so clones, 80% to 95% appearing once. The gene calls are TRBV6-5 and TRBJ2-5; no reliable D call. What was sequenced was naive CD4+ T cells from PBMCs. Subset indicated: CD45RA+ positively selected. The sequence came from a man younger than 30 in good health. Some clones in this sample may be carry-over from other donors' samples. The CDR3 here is CASSSVMFFETQYF. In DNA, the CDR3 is TGTGCCAGCTCCTCGGTGATGTTCTTTGAGACCCAGTACTTC.